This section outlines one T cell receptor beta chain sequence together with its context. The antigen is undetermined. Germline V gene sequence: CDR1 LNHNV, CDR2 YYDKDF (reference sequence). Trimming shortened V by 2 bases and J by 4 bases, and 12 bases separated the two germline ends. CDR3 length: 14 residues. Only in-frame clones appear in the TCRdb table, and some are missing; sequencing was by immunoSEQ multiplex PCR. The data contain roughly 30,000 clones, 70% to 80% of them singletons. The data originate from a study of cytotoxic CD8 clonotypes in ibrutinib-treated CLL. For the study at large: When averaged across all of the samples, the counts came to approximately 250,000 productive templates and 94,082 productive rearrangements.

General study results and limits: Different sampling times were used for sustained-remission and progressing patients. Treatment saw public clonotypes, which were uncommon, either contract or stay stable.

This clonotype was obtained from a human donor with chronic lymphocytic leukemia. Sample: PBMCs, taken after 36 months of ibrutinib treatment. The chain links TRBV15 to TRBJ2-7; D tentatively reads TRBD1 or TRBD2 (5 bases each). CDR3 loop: CATSRNRGPYEQYF. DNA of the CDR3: TGTGCCACCAGCAGAAACCGGGGCCCTTACGAGCAGTACTTC.